Detailed here is one T cell receptor beta chain. The antigen it binds to is not known. Base qualities were left out, and no much larger clone turns up one base away. The sample originates from a study of blood T cells in healthy people across ages (dated by TCRdb to about 2015). Background on the whole study: In model experiments, roughly one uniquely barcoded TCR beta cDNA molecule per two T cells was captured by template switching. The study measured age-related changes in TCR beta repertoire diversity using deep sequencing normalized with unique cDNA molecular identifiers. Four age groups were formed from the donors: young (average about 16 years), middle-aged (around 41), aged (over 55) and long-lived (approximately 80). To avoid experimental bias, donors of different ages were distributed randomly across sequencing lanes. Two additional independent replicas of 1 million unique cDNA reads from the same blood draw were analyzed for two donors (one aged 18 to 30 and one aged 80 or older).

What the work shows at the level of the full study, not this receptor alone: There was a strong correlation between observed TCR beta diversity and the percentage of naive T cells measured by flow cytometry. The CMV infection status of donors was not known, potentially confounding age-related changes in expanded clonotypes. Bulk unsorted PBMC profiling prevented conclusive comparison of naive and antigen-experienced compartments. Compared with the aged group, more naive CD4+ T cells, fewer expanded clones and increased TCR diversity were shown by the long-lived group, suggesting age selection. As age increased, observed TCR beta diversity per million T cells dropped in a roughly linear way, and a significant reduction was already evident by age 40. Estimates of total diversity from one million sequenced T cells were regarded as lower bounds and underestimates.

The germline ends are 23 bases apart after V is trimmed by 8 bases and J by 10 bases. CDR1 and CDR2 (ENHRY, SYGVKD) derive from the germline V gene. The CDR3 runs 14 amino acids, cysteine and phenylalanine included. The kept DNA is CDR3 alone, 42 bases in frame from the first base. Library prep was done by 5' RACE. The listed sequencing device is Illumina HiSeq 2500. A second PCR of 7 to 11 cycles was performed with a sample-barcoded 5' primer and a J-beta primer mix. A template-switch 5' adaptor carrying 12 random nucleotides introduced a unique molecular identifier onto each TCR beta cDNA molecule. Each sample yielded at least 2.5 million CDR3-containing paired-end reads. All of the RNA was converted into first-strand cDNA using the Mint cDNA synthesis kit, with a TRBC-specific oligonucleotide serving as the primer. All cDNA was treated with uracil-DNA glycosylase and then went through a first 18-cycle PCR with the universal primers M1SS and BC2_uni_R. Per the source publication's procedure: For normalization, 1 million high-quality reads were randomly selected from each sample, with every read carrying a distinct molecular identifier. Instead of being binned into consensus sequences, reads with shared molecular identifiers were discarded. MiTCR, with a Q25 quality threshold and the strictest error-elimination algorithm, was used for CDR3 identification, clonotype clustering and error correction. Lower-bound total TCR beta diversity was estimated with a nonparametric unseen species model using Euler transformation. TCRdb trimmed the raw reads at Q25, called clones with MiXCR and kept productive beta chains. Here each entry gathers all rows of one CDR3 protein and keeps the most common genes and DNA. The V and J calls shown here were made by TCRdb, not taken from the authors' results. In this sample the table shows about 1.1 million distinct CDR3 sequences, 30% to 40% of which occur a single time. Jointly, the top ten make up around 14% of the sample.

Donors were 39 systemically healthy Caucasian individuals from Russia aged roughly 6 to 95 years. Ten milliliters of peripheral blood were drawn from each donor into EDTA-treated Vacutainer tubes. Ficoll-Paque density-gradient centrifugation was used to isolate PBMCs, with at least 7 million per sample. Trizol reagent was used to extract total RNA from the PBMCs, yielding at least 5 micrograms per sample. The percentages of naive CD45RAhigh/CD27high T cells were determined by flow cytometry on a PBMC aliquot from every donor. This clonotype was sampled from a man aged 18 to 29 in good health. The chain uses TRBV10-3 and TRBJ1-2; the D gene is possibly TRBD1, with 5 bases matching. Sequencing used blood. This receptor has the CDR3 CAISLQARGGDYTF. In nucleotides, the sequence is TGTGCCATCTCTCTACAAGCTCGCGGGGGGGACTACACCTTC.